This is a list of T cell receptor beta chains from one sample in a study of human T cells and chemical hapten exposure. TCRdb ran MiXCR on the RACE reads and lists one entry per CDR3 protein. The sample lists 130,000 or so distinct CDR3 sequences, 8.5% to 9.5% seen once, with around 1.7% in the top ten. Sequenced sample: whole blood. The receptors stem from a male donor in good health. Some clones in this sample may be carry-over from other donors' samples. The CDR3 runs from the conserved cysteine through the conserved F or W. D genes are given only for firm matches. Some rows mark clone size as missing; the rest say once, few, many or name a class of expanded clone.

many	TRBJ2-5	.	TRBV7-2	TGTGCCAGCAGCTTGGGGGTCCTGGAGACCCAGTACTTC	CASSLGVLETQYF
.	TRBJ2-7	TRBD1	TRBV12-3/TRBV12-4	TGTGCCAGCAAGATGCGACAGGGGGGGTTATACGAGCAGTACTTC	CASKMRQGGLYEQYF
many	TRBJ1-3	TRBD1	TRBV5-6	TGTGCCAGCAGCCTAGGACAGGGCTTTGGAAACACCATATATTTT	CASSLGQGFGNTIYF
many	TRBJ2-1	TRBD2	TRBV5-1	TGCGCCAGCAGCAGGACTAGCGGGGGCTTCTCCTACAATGAGCAGTTCTTC	CASSRTSGGFSYNEQFF
.	TRBJ2-1	.	TRBV10-2	TGCGCCAGCAGTGAGGCGGGTTACAATGAGCAGTTCTTC	CASSEAGYNEQFF
.	TRBJ2-6	TRBD1	TRBV18	TGTGCCAGCTCACCATCGACAGGGATGCCTGGGACCAACGTCCTGACTTTC	CASSPSTGMPGTNVLTF
many	TRBJ1-6	.	TRBV7-9	TGTGCCAGCAGCTCCGTCGAGGATTCACCCCTCCACTTT	CASSSVEDSPLHF
.	TRBJ2-1	TRBD2	TRBV5-1	TGCGCCACCTCTAGAACTAGCGGTTCCTACAATGAGCAGTTCTTC	CATSRTSGSYNEQFF
few	TRBJ2-3	.	TRBV20-1	TGCAGTGCTAGAGTTGCGGGCCAAAACACAGATACGCAGTATTTT	CSARVAGQNTDTQYF
few	TRBJ2-5	TRBD1	TRBV3-1	TGTGCCAGCAGCCAAGAGACAACGCTGGACAGGGGGCCTGAGACCCAGTACTTC	CASSQETTLDRGPETQYF
.	TRBJ2-1	.	TRBV19	TGTGCCAGTAGTATAGACCGGGTTAACGTACTCTCTAGCGCCAACAATGAGCAGTTCTTC	CASSIDRVNVLSSANNEQFF
few	TRBJ1-1	TRBD1	TRBV14	TGTGCCAGCAGCGCGACAGGGCCTGAAGCTTTCTTT	CASSATGPEAFF
few	TRBJ1-5	TRBD1	TRBV15	TGTGCCACCAGCAGAGAGTCCGGGACAGGGAAGAGCAATCAGCCCCAGCATTTT	CATSRESGTGKSNQPQHF
few	TRBJ2-5	.	TRBV11-2	TGTGCCAGCAGCTTAGATCCGGAGACCCAGTACTTC	CASSLDPETQYF
.	TRBJ2-3	.	TRBV29-1	TGCAGCGTTGCTTTGACTACCGGGAGCACAGATACGCAGTATTTT	CSVALTTGSTDTQYF
few	TRBJ1-3	.	TRBV7-2	TGTGCCAGCAGCTTAGACAGCTCTGGAAACACCATATATTTT	CASSLDSSGNTIYF
few	TRBJ2-1	.	TRBV5-1	TGCGCCAGCACCTCCTTAGGGTACAATGAGCAGTTCTTC	CASTSLGYNEQFF
.	TRBJ2-7	.	TRBV6-5	TGTGCCAGCAGCCCTGACAGCTTCATTTACGAGCAGTACTTC	CASSPDSFIYEQYF
few	TRBJ2-1	.	TRBV7-6	TGTGCCAGCAGCTTGAGAAACAGCGAGACATCCTACAATGAGCAGTTCTTC	CASSLRNSETSYNEQFF
.	TRBJ1-4	.	TRBV21-1	TGTGCCAGCAGCAAAGGGGCAGCAACTAATGAAAAACTGTTTTTT	CASSKGAATNEKLFF
few	TRBJ2-3	TRBD2	TRBV7-3	TGTGCCAGCAGCCCGGGAGCTAGCGGGGGAGCGAGAGATACGCAGTATTTT	CASSPGASGGARDTQYF
.	TRBJ2-5	.	TRBV7-2	TGTGCCAGCAGCTTTTCCAGGGGAGAGACCCAGTACTTC	CASSFSRGETQYF
few	TRBJ1-1	.	TRBV13	TGTGCCAGCAGCCTTCGACCAGGGAACACTGAAGCTTTCTTT	CASSLRPGNTEAFF
few	TRBJ1-4	.	TRBV7-9	TGTGCCAGCAGCTTAGCCCAAGATACCGAAAAACTGTTTTTT	CASSLAQDTEKLFF
few	TRBJ2-1	TRBD2	TRBV6-5	TGTGCCAGCAACCGCCGGGACTACTACAATGAGCAGTTCTTC	CASNRRDYYNEQFF
many	TRBJ2-3	.	TRBV29-1	TGCAGCGTTGAATCACAGATCACAGATACGCAGTATTTT	CSVESQITDTQYF
.	TRBJ1-1	.	TRBV27	TGTGCCAGCATTACCCGGTGGCAGTCGAACACTGAAGCTTTCTTT	CASITRWQSNTEAFF
.	TRBJ1-1	TRBD1	TRBV4-1	TGCGCCAGCAGCCAAGCGGACAGGGGCCCGAACACTGAAGCTTTCTTT	CASSQADRGPNTEAFF
few	TRBJ2-6	.	TRBV5-1	TGCGCCAGCAGCTTGGGGGAGCCGGGGGCCAACGTCCTGACTTTC	CASSLGEPGANVLTF
.	TRBJ2-3	TRBD2	TRBV20-1	TGCAGTGCTCACTCGACTAGCGGGGACACAGATACGCAGTATTTT	CSAHSTSGDTDTQYF